The 29 T cell receptor beta chains listed next were all sequenced from one sample in a study of blood T cell repertoires in COVID-19. Assay: immunoSEQ multiplex PCR; the TCRdb copy retains only in-frame clones and omits some. The table includes roughly 170,000 clones, approximately 78% detected once. The sample comprised PBMCs or T cells enriched from blood (not recorded which). These receptors were taken from a woman aged 45-65 years who had recovered from COVID-19.

The V gene is TRBV7-9, the J gene TRBJ1-3, with D tentatively TRBD1 (6 bases). The CDR3 totals 14 residues. Germline values: CDR1 SEHNR, CDR2 FQNEAQ (reference sequence). The V end was cut by 5 bases, the J end by 4 bases, with 12 bases between. The CDR3 DNA sequence: TGTGCCAGCAGCCGTCAGGGGTCCGGAAACACCATATATTTT. Translated, it gives CASSRQGSGNTIYF. The full variable domain, in which reference TRBV7-9 and TRBJ1-3 provide the parts outside the CDR3, is DTGVSQNPRHKITKRGQNVTFRCDPISEHNRLYWYRQTLGQGPEFLTYFQNEAQLEKSRLLSDRFSAERPKGSFSTLEIQRTEQGDSAMYLCASSRQGSGNTIYFGEGSWLTVV.

V usage is TRBV4-2 and J usage is TRBJ2-2; TRBD1 aligns across 10 bases. CDR3 length: 16 amino acids. CDR1 is LGHNA and CDR2 is YNFKEQ in the germline V gene. V was pared by 4 bases and J by 3 bases, with 5 bases of the junction left unmatched. The CDR3 DNA sequence: TGTGCCAGCAGCCGGGCGGGACAGGGGTACACCGGGGAGCTGTTTTTT. Protein: CASSRAGQGYTGELFF.

The chain employs TRBV27 and TRBJ2-4; the match to TRBD1 covers 7 bases. V shed 4 bases, J shed 0 bases, and the junction held 9 bases outside the gene matches. CDR1 and CDR2 from the germline V gene are MNHEY and SMNVEV (reference sequence). The CDR3 spans 17 residues. CDR3 nucleotide sequence: TGTGCCAGCAGTTCGGCTGACAGGGCTCTAGCCAAAAACATTCAGTACTTC. Residues: CASSSADRALAKNIQYF.

The chain links TRBV25-1 to TRBJ1-4; D unresolved. Germline loops: CDR1 MGHDK, CDR2 SYGVNS. The length of the CDR3 is 17 residues. Between the trimmed V and J ends, which lost 2 bases and 8 bases, there was a span of 21 bases. The CDR3 bases are TGTGCCAGCAGTGAAAGTCACTTCGGGGTCCGGCGGGAAAAACTGTTTTTT. This encodes CASSESHFGVRREKLFF. The whole variable domain, remainder taken from reference TRBV25-1 and TRBJ1-4, is EADIYQTPRYLVIGTGKKITLECSQTMGHDKMYWYQQDPGMELHLIHYSYGVNSTEKGDLSSESTVSRIRTEHFPLTLESARPSHTSQYLCASSESHFGVRREKLFFGSGTQLSVL.

The V gene is TRBV20-1, the J gene TRBJ2-4; no reliable D call. Germline V lookup: CDR1 DFQATT, CDR2 SNEGSKA (reference sequence). The CDR3 has 17 amino acids. Trimming left V 3 bases short and J 0 bases short, with 18 bases between. The CDR3 DNA sequence: TGCAGTGCTAGTCAGCCTTGGGCTCTGTTAGCCAAAAACATTCAGTACTTC. The encoded protein is CSASQPWALLAKNIQYF.

The V call is TRBV4-2, the J call TRBJ1-3, with no clear D. The V end lost 0 bases, the J end lost 0 bases, and 12 bases lay between the germline ends. Germline values: CDR1 LGHNA, CDR2 YNFKEQ. This CDR3 region has 17 residues. In DNA, the CDR3 is TGTGCCAGCAGCCAAGATCCCAGTTTAGCCTCTGGAAACACCATATATTTT. The encoded protein is CASSQDPSLASGNTIYF.

This clone was seen once. V is TRBV30 and J is TRBJ2-1; 9 bases are shared with TRBD2. The V gene's germline CDR1 is GTSNPN and CDR2 SVGIG (reference sequence). Losses at the gene ends were 2 bases for V and 7 bases for J; bases not matched to a gene: 6. This CDR3 region has 14 residues. The chain's CDR3 is CAWSRGLASNEQFF. The DNA for the CDR3 is TGTGCCTGGAGTAGGGGACTAGCATCAAATGAGCAGTTCTTC.

This clone has a single count. The chain carries TRBV4-1 and TRBJ1-5; D not certain. The CDR3 has 15 amino acids. CDR1 MGHRA and CDR2 YSYEKL come from the germline V gene. V was shortened by 0 bases and J by 11 bases, with 17 bases between the two germline ends. CDR3 coding DNA: TGCGCCAGCAGCCAAGATCTTTCCGCGGCCTTGTCCCAGCATTTT. It yields the protein CASSQDLSAALSQHF.

V is TRBV28 and J is TRBJ2-2, with 9 positions matching TRBD1. CDR1 and CDR2 (germline): MDHEN, SYDVKM. The V gene end was trimmed by 2 bases and the J gene end by 5 bases; junction bases not matched to a gene: 12. The CDR3 runs 18 residues. The CDR3: CASSLKPGQGSTTGELFF. The CDR3 bases are TGTGCCAGCAGTTTAAAACCGGGACAGGGTTCGACTACCGGGGAGCTGTTTTTT.

V and J are TRBV21-1 and TRBJ2-7; the tabulated D call, TRBD2, remains unverified against the DNA. TRBV21-1 is designated a pseudogene. This CDR3 is 13 amino acids long. In nucleotides, the CDR3 is TGTGCCAGCAAGGAGGGAGGAGCCTACGAGCAGTACTTC. Translating gives CASKEGGAYEQYF.

The V and J genes are TRBV19 and TRBJ1-2; TRBD1 is a possible D gene (6 bases). There are 14 residues in the CDR3. Germline V CDR1 and CDR2: LNHDA, SQIVND (reference sequence). The ends were cut back, 2 bases at V and 8 bases at J, with 15 bases in the middle. The CDR3 here is CASSIFLGAEGYTF. In DNA, the CDR3 is TGTGCCAGTAGTATATTTCTGGGGGCGGAAGGCTACACCTTC.

DNA of the CDR3: TGTGCCAGCAGTTACGGCGGGGGAGGCACAGATACGCAGTATTTT. Its translation: CASSYGGGGTDTQYF. The V call is TRBV6-6, the J call TRBJ2-3; TRBD2 agrees at 7 bases. Trimming took 2 bases from V and 1 from J; bases not matched to a gene: 3. The CDR3 length is 15 residues. In germline, CDR1 is MNHNY, CDR2 SVGAGI (reference sequence).

The chain recombines TRBV7-2 with TRBJ2-7; no firm D call. The V end was cut by 2 bases, the J end by 2 bases, with 10 bases between. This CDR3 comprises 14 residues. Germline CDR1 reads SGHTA; CDR2 reads FQGNSA. CDR3 amino acids: CASSLPGKPYEQYF. The CDR3 region has the DNA TGTGCCAGCAGCTTACCAGGAAAGCCCTACGAGCAGTACTTC.

The J gene is TRBJ2-7, the V gene TRBV1; TRBD2, as called in the table, went unchecked against the DNA. TRBV1 is a pseudogene. The CDR3 covers 15 residues. CDR3 sequence (DNA): TGCACCAGCAGCCAACCCAGCGGGAGCTCTTCCGAGCAGTACTTC. This gives the protein CTSSQPSGSSSEQYF.

V gene TRBV11-2 combines with J gene TRBJ2-7, with D maybe TRBD2 (5 bases). Trimming took 2 bases from V and 4 from J, leaving 12 bases between them. The CDR3 extends over 14 amino acids. The germline CDR1 and CDR2 sequences are SGHAT and FQNNGV. The CDR3 sequence: CASSLRWGAYEQYF. CDR3 sequence (DNA): TGTGCCAGCAGCTTAAGGTGGGGAGCGTACGAGCAGTACTTC.

The chain is built from TRBV28 and TRBJ1-1, with no clear D. Trimming removed 3 bases at V and 5 bases at J, with 4 bases between. Germline CDR1 reads MDHEN; CDR2 reads SYDVKM. This CDR3 comprises 11 residues. CDR3 in amino acids: CASSLLTEAFF. The CDR3 DNA follows: TGTGCCAGCAGTTTGCTAACTGAAGCTTTCTTT.

The gene calls are TRBV28 and TRBJ1-2; weak D call: TRBD1 (6 bases). Germline V gene sequence: CDR1 MDHEN, CDR2 SYDVKM. V gave up 5 bases and J gave up 2 bases, with 15 bases separating them. The length of the CDR3 is 15 residues. The CDR3 bases are TGTGCCAGCAGTGACAGGACCAGCTTCAACTATGGCTACACCTTC. This codes for CASSDRTSFNYGYTF.

This clone has just a few counts. The chain links TRBV28 to TRBJ2-7, with 9 nucleotides matching TRBD1. Germline assignment: CDR1 MDHEN and CDR2 SYDVKM. Trimming at V came to 7 bases and at J to 5 bases, leaving 6 bases not matched to a gene. The CDR3 totals 13 residues. The CDR3 DNA reads as TGTGCCAGCACCCGGACAGGGGACGACGAGCAGTACTTC. Translated: CASTRTGDDEQYF.

The CDR3 spells CASSVDDRGLGQPQHF. CDR3 DNA: TGTGCCAGCAGCGTAGATGACAGGGGGCTCGGTCAGCCCCAGCATTTT. This chain connects TRBV9 to TRBJ1-5, with 10 bases that match TRBD1. Germline V gene lookup returns CDR1 SGDLS and CDR2 YYNGEE. V trimming: 0 bases; J trimming: 6 bases; junction bases outside the gene matches: 6. This CDR3 spans 16 amino acids.

V and J are TRBV3-1 (or the pseudogene TRBV3-2) and TRBJ2-2; 14 nucleotides align to TRBD2. V lost 0 bases, J lost 5 bases, and 2 bases stayed unmatched. The V gene's germline CDR1 is LGHDT and CDR2 YNNKEL (reference sequence). This CDR3 is 17 amino acids long. CDR3 nucleotides: TGTGCCAGCAGCCAAGAGGGACTAGCGGGAGTTACCGGGGAGCTGTTTTTT. This gives the protein CASSQEGLAGVTGELFF.

The chain employs TRBV27 and TRBJ2-1; 7 nucleotides align to TRBD1. V lost 6 bases to trimming and J lost 4 bases; unmatched junction nucleotides: 9. This CDR3 is built from 15 residues. Germline CDR1 and CDR2: MNHEY and SMNVEV (reference sequence). CDR3 amino acids: CASRALLDRYNEQFF. Written as DNA, the CDR3 is TGTGCCAGCAGGGCGTTATTGGACAGGTACAATGAGCAGTTCTTC.

This clone was seen only once. The chain combines TRBV3-1 (or the pseudogene TRBV3-2) with TRBJ2-1, with 13 bases lining up with TRBD2. The germline CDR1 and CDR2 sequences are LGHDT and YNNKEL (reference sequence). V lost 6 bases to trimming and J lost 8 bases; unmatched junction nucleotides: 4. The CDR3 is 14 amino acids. The chain's CDR3 is CASRHTSGRDEQFF. In DNA, the CDR3 is TGTGCCAGCAGGCACACTAGCGGGAGGGATGAGCAGTTCTTC.

The rearrangement uses TRBV7-3 and TRBJ2-1, with 11 bases matching TRBD2. CDR3 length: 15 amino acids. V trimming: 5 bases; J trimming: 2 bases; junction bases outside the gene matches: 2. Germline V gene sequence: CDR1 SGHTA, CDR2 FQGTGA. CDR3 sequence: CASSPTSGTYNEQFF. CDR3 nucleotides: TGTGCCAGCAGCCCGACTAGCGGGACCTACAATGAGCAGTTCTTC.

The chain is built from TRBV7-9 and TRBJ2-7; 9 nucleotides match TRBD1. The V gene end was trimmed by 8 bases and the J gene end by 0 bases; junction bases not matched to a gene: 14. CDR1 SEHNR and CDR2 FQNEAQ come from the germline V gene (reference sequence). The CDR3 runs 17 residues. CDR3 protein: CASGPGQGKRGSYEQYF. The CDR3 DNA sequence: TGTGCCAGCGGACCTGGACAGGGGAAGAGGGGCTCCTACGAGCAGTACTTC.

This clone was detected a few times. The chain employs TRBV18 and TRBJ1-3; TRBD1 agrees at 8 bases. The ends lost 4 bases at V and 4 bases at J; junction bases unmatched: 9. There are 16 residues in the CDR3. CDR1 is KGHSH, CDR2 LQKENI, per germline. CDR3 amino acids: CASSRGQGKQGNTIYF. DNA for the CDR3: TGTGCCAGCTCACGTGGACAGGGAAAACAAGGAAACACCATATATTTT.

This clone was seen only once. The chain couples TRBV2 to TRBJ2-2, with TRBD2 as a possible D gene (5 bases). The CDR3 contains 13 residues. V was trimmed by 4 bases and J by 4 bases, leaving 7 bases between them. Germline CDR1 reads SNHLY; CDR2 reads FYNNEI. The CDR3 DNA is TGTGCCAGCAGTGCCGGGGTCACCGGGGAGCTGTTTTTT. It specifies CASSAGVTGELFF.

The rearrangement joins TRBV9 to TRBJ1-6, with 10 bases fitting TRBD1. Losses at the gene ends were 4 bases for V and 9 bases for J; bases not matched to a gene: 10. The CDR3 has 16 residues. Germline V CDR1 and CDR2: SGDLS, YYNGEE. The CDR3 DNA follows: TGTGCCAGCAGCTATGCGGGGGGACAGGGGACTTCACCCCTCCACTTT. Translating gives CASSYAGGQGTSPLHF.

The sample holds one count of this clone. The chain couples TRBV7-2 to TRBJ1-1; 11 nucleotides agree with TRBD1. Germline V gene lookup returns CDR1 SGHTA and CDR2 FQGNSA. CDR3 length equals 15 residues. With V trimmed by 5 bases and J by 5 bases, 7 bases remained unmatched. The CDR3 reads CASSAQGQGGTEAFF. CDR3 DNA sequence: TGTGCCAGCAGCGCTCAGGGACAGGGGGGTACTGAAGCTTTCTTT.

V is TRBV9 and J is TRBJ2-1, with 7 bases lining up with TRBD2. CDR1 and CDR2 (germline): SGDLS, YYNGEE. The CDR3 totals 14 residues. The V and J ends lost 4 bases and 7 bases, in that order; junction bases with no gene match: 8. CDR3 bases: TGTGCCAGCAGCCCAGCGGGGAATTGGAATGAGCAGTTCTTC. Amino acid sequence: CASSPAGNWNEQFF. Full variable domain (missing parts from reference TRBV9 and TRBJ2-1): DSGVTQTPKHLITATGQRVTLRCSPRSGDLSVYWYQQSLDQGLQFLIQYYNGEERAKGNILERFSAQQFPDLHSELNLSSLELGDSALYFCASSPAGNWNEQFFGPGTRLTVL.